This TCR beta chain was retrieved from a study of CD8 T cells in Susac syndrome. RNA totalling roughly 0.45 to 1 ug underwent reverse transcription with random hexamers. TCRdb analysed the immunoSEQ multiplex PCR reads with MiXCR anew, one entry per CDR3 protein. The sample consists of about 140,000 distinct CDR3 sequences, over 90% of them appearing once. CDR3 length: 13 amino acids. The V and J ends lost 4 bases and 10 bases respectively, with 15 bases between them. Per the germline V gene, CDR1 is KGHSH and CDR2 is LQKENI. The source material was CD4+ T cells from PBMCs. V is TRBV18 and J is TRBJ2-3; D might be TRBD1 (6 bases). The source of this sequence is a human donor with Susac syndrome. CDR3 coding DNA: TGTGCCAGCTCACGGGACACGGCCTGGTCGCAGTATTTT. Its protein is CASSRDTAWSQYF.